A single sample is the source of the 5 T cell receptor beta chains below, sequenced in a study of shared clonotypes between healthy human individuals. The table came from immunoSEQ multiplex PCR; TCRdb's copy has only in-frame clones and leaves some out. Here the sample spans some 660,000 clones, roughly 72% being singletons. Specimen: memory CD4+ T cells sorted from blood. The subset was: CD45RA-negative fraction. All receptors come from a woman aged 25 to 45 in good health.

This clone has just one count. The genes are TRBV4-1 and TRBJ2-5; no clear D gene. The germline gives CDR1 MGHRA, CDR2 YSYEKL. The ends were cut back, 0 bases at V and 5 bases at J, with 7 bases in the middle. The CDR3 length is 13 residues. The CDR3 sequence is CASSQDVEETQYF. The CDR3 DNA reads as TGCGCCAGCAGCCAAGATGTAGAGGAGACCCAGTACTTC.

The chain links TRBV6-6 to TRBJ1-5; 7 bases fit TRBD1. The CDR3 is made up of 16 amino acids. V shed 3 bases and J 2 bases; nucleotides not matched to a gene: 7. From germline, CDR1 is MNHNY and CDR2 SVGAGI (reference sequence). CDR3 DNA sequence: TGTGCCAGCAGTTATCGCATTGACAGGGGCAATCAGCCCCAGCATTTT. This sequence encodes CASSYRIDRGNQPQHF.

The genes are TRBV5-6 and TRBJ2-7; D is perhaps TRBD1 (6 bases). Germline CDR1 SGHDT, CDR2 YYEEEE. The length of the CDR3 is 16 residues. V shed 5 bases and J shed 9 bases, with 27 bases lying between them. The CDR3 spells CASSYGPGQSFWGQYF. In DNA, the CDR3 is TGTGCCAGCAGTTATGGACCGGGACAATCGTTTTGGGGGCAGTACTTC.

The chain couples TRBV28 to TRBJ1-3, with D perhaps TRBD1 (5 bases). Germline lookup yields CDR1 MDHEN and CDR2 SYDVKM. Trimming left V 8 bases short and J 1 base short, with 12 bases between. This CDR3 is built from 14 residues. The CDR3 spells CASHEGMSGNTIYF. CDR3 DNA: TGTGCCAGCCACGAGGGGATGTCTGGAAACACCATATATTTT.

The chain links TRBV28 to TRBJ1-1; possibly TRBD1 for D (6 bases). Germline lookup yields CDR1 MDHEN and CDR2 SYDVKM. The CDR3 contains 11 residues. The germline V and J ends were trimmed by 7 bases and 11 bases, with 14 bases remaining between them. DNA of the CDR3: TGTGCCAGCACCCGAGCAGGGGCTGCTTTCTTT. Translated: CASTRAGAAFF.